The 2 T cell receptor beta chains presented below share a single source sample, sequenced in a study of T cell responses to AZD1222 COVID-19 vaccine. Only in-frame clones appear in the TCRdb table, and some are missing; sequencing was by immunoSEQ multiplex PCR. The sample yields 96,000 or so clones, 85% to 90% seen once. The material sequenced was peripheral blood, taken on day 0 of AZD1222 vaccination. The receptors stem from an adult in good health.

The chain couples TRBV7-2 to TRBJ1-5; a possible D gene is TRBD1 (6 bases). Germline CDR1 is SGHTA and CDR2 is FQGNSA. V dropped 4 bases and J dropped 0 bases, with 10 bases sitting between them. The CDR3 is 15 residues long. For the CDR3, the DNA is TGTGCCAGCAGCTCCGGGACAAATAGCAATCAGCCCCAGCATTTT. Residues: CASSSGTNSNQPQHF.

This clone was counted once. As DNA, the CDR3 is TGTGCCAGCACCCCCGTGGGTCCCTCCTACGAGCAGTACTTC. Its translation: CASTPVGPSYEQYF. V is TRBV27 and J is TRBJ2-7; no clear D gene. The CDR3 extends over 14 amino acids. The V end lost 7 bases, the J end lost 0 bases, and 13 bases lay between the germline ends. Germline lookup yields CDR1 MNHEY and CDR2 SMNVEV (reference sequence).